These T cell receptor beta chains were read from a single sample in a study of beta chain features in type 1 diabetes. Measured with immunoSEQ multiplex PCR; TCRdb has only the in-frame clones, and not every one. The sample consists of around 150,000 clones, approximately 9% of them appearing once. The sequenced sample consisted of central memory CD4+ T cells from blood. These TCRs come from a woman under 30 with type 1 diabetes. Each CDR3 is given with its conserved first and last residue. The D gene is left open where the match is weak. Clone sizes are given selectively: once, few, many, or a class where the clone is expanded.

J	size	V	D	DNA	CDR3
TRBJ2-5	-	TRBV7-2	-	TGTGCCAGCAGCCCCCGTAGCGCGGAAGAGACCCAGTACTTC	CASSPRSAEETQYF
TRBJ2-3	-	TRBV9	-	TGTGCCAGCAGCGTCGGCCAGACGGTAGCTAGCACAGATACGCAGTATTTT	CASSVGQTVASTDTQYF
TRBJ1-4	few	TRBV19	TRBD1	TGTGCCAGTAGGGACCGGGACAGGAATGAAAAACTGTTTTTT	CASRDRDRNEKLFF
TRBJ1-1	-	TRBV25-1	-	TGTGCCACTAATGGGAGGGGCCTCTTTACTGAAGCTTTCTTT	CATNGRGLFTEAFF
TRBJ2-1	-	TRBV7-9	TRBD2	TGTGCCAGCAGCATATCCGGGACTAGTGCGGATGAGCAGTTCTTC	CASSISGTSADEQFF
TRBJ1-2	-	TRBV18	TRBD1	TGTGCCAGCTCACCCAGGACAGGGGATAACTATGGCTACACCTTC	CASSPRTGDNYGYTF
TRBJ2-1	few	TRBV5-4	-	TGTGCCAGCAGCTTGGGGGGCGGGGACTACAATGAGCAGTTCTTC	CASSLGGGDYNEQFF
TRBJ2-7	few	TRBV5-1	-	TGCGCCAGCAGCTTGCGACAGGGAGGATACGAGCAGTACTTC	CASSLRQGGYEQYF
TRBJ1-5	-	TRBV7-2	TRBD1	TGTGCCAGCAGCTTAGCCGGGGCCAGGGGGTATCAGCCCCAGCATTTT	CASSLAGARGYQPQHF
TRBJ1-1	-	TRBV19	TRBD1	TGTGCCAGTAGTATAACCGGGACAGGCACTGAAGCTTTCTTT	CASSITGTGTEAFF
TRBJ1-1	-	TRBV7-9	-	TGTGGGACATACGACAACACTGAAGCTTTCTTT	CGTYDNTEAFF
TRBJ2-3	-	TRBV7-9	TRBD1	TGTGCCAGCAGGACCGGGACAGGCACAGATACGCAGTATTTT	CASRTGTGTDTQYF
TRBJ2-1	few	TRBV10-3	-	TGTGCCATCAGCATACAGAGCTCCTACAATGAGCAGTTCTTC	CAISIQSSYNEQFF
TRBJ1-4	few	TRBV30	-	TGTGCCTGGAGTGTGTCGGCAACTAATGAAAAACTGTTTTTT	CAWSVSATNEKLFF
TRBJ2-5	-	TRBV11-2	-	TGTGCCAGCACCCCCCGGAGAGAGACCCAGTACTTC	CASTPRRETQYF
TRBJ2-7	few	TRBV11-3	-	TGTGCCAGCAGCTTAAGGTCAGGGGTAAACGAGCAGTACTTC	CASSLRSGVNEQYF
TRBJ2-7	many	TRBV7-8	TRBD2	TGTGCCAGCAGCTCGAAACCGGGACTAGCGGAGCAGTACTTC	CASSSKPGLAEQYF
TRBJ2-1	-	TRBV7-8	-	TGTGCCAGCAGCTTATCGGGGGTTGAAGAGCAGTTCTTC	CASSLSGVEEQFF
TRBJ1-4	-	TRBV27	TRBD1	TGTGCCAGCAGACCGGACAGGGGTTCAACTAATGAAAAACTGTTTTTT	CASRPDRGSTNEKLFF
TRBJ2-1	-	TRBV5-1	TRBD1	TGCGCCAGCAGCTTAGGACAGGGAGTCCACAATGAGCAGTTCTTC	CASSLGQGVHNEQFF
TRBJ1-4	-	TRBV19	-	TGTGCCAGTAGTGAACTAGTGGACGGCGGGAATGAAAAACTGTTTTTT	CASSELVDGGNEKLFF
TRBJ1-2	-	TRBV9	-	TGTGCCAGCAGCAAAAACAGGGTCTTCAACTATGGCTACACCTTC	CASSKNRVFNYGYTF
TRBJ1-3	few	TRBV30	-	TGTGCCTGGAGTGTATTTGATCTACCTGGAAACACCATATATTTT	CAWSVFDLPGNTIYF
TRBJ2-7	-	TRBV11-3	-	TGTGCCAGCAGCCCCCTAGACAGACCCTACGAGCAGTACTTC	CASSPLDRPYEQYF
TRBJ2-3	few	TRBV9	-	TGTGCCAGCAGCGTAGGGGCCGTGGAAACAGATACGCAGTATTTT	CASSVGAVETDTQYF
TRBJ1-5	few	TRBV7-8	-	TGTGCCAGCAGCCCCCACCGACAGGACGGCAATCAGCCCCAGCATTTT	CASSPHRQDGNQPQHF
TRBJ2-5	-	TRBV7-3	TRBD1	TGTGCCAGCAGCTACGGGACAGGGAAAGAGACCCAGTACTTC	CASSYGTGKETQYF
TRBJ1-1	-	TRBV18	TRBD1	TGTGCCAGCTCACCCGGACAGGCTGAAGCTTTCTTT	CASSPGQAEAFF
TRBJ2-3	-	TRBV11-2	-	TGTGCCAGCAGCTTACTTCCAGGGATCACAGATACGCAGTATTTT	CASSLLPGITDTQYF
TRBJ2-1	-	TRBV29-1	TRBD1	TGCAGCGCTGGACAGGATAACAATGAGCAGTTCTTC	CSAGQDNNEQFF
TRBJ2-7	few	TRBV30	TRBD2	TGTGCCTGGAGTGTGGGGGGGGTCGTCGACGAGCAGTACTTC	CAWSVGGVVDEQYF
TRBJ2-7	-	TRBV5-4	TRBD1	TGTGCCAGCAGCCCGGACAGGTTCGGGGAGCAGTACTTC	CASSPDRFGEQYF
TRBJ2-7	many	TRBV7-9	-	TGTGCCAGCAGCTTTGGGCAGGGTTTTGAGCAGTACTTC	CASSFGQGFEQYF
TRBJ2-1	few	TRBV7-9	TRBD2	TGTGCCCCAGAGCGGGGGTCCTACAATGAGCAGTTCTTC	CAPERGSYNEQFF
TRBJ2-1	few	TRBV4-3	TRBD2	TGCGCCAGCAGCCATGGGCTAGCGGACAATGAGCAGTTCTTC	CASSHGLADNEQFF
TRBJ1-1	many	TRBV7-9	-	TGTGCCAGCCGCGAGCCGGGCGCGATGGGGGGCACTGAAGCTTTCTTT	CASREPGAMGGTEAFF
TRBJ1-2	few	TRBV6-6	-	TGTGCCAGCAGTTCCGCGGGGAGGGTTGGCTACACCTTC	CASSSAGRVGYTF
TRBJ2-5	many	TRBV5-4	TRBD1	TGTGCCAGCAGCCCACAGGGGGCGGTGGAGACCCAGTACTTC	CASSPQGAVETQYF
TRBJ1-5	few	TRBV4-1	-	TGCGCCAGCAGCCAAGGAAGGGTCGGGATCGGCAATCAGCCCCAGCATTTT	CASSQGRVGIGNQPQHF
TRBJ1-5	-	TRBV4-1	-	TGCGCCAGCAGCCACCTAGGCGGGGGTCGGGGTCAGCCCCAGCATTTT	CASSHLGGGRGQPQHF
TRBJ2-1	-	TRBV2	TRBD1	TGTGCCAGCAGTGCAGGGGGACAGCTTACCAATGAGCAGTTCTTC	CASSAGGQLTNEQFF
TRBJ1-6	-	TRBV5-1	TRBD1	TGCGCCAGCAGCTTGCAGGGGGAAGGTAATTCACCCCTCCACTTT	CASSLQGEGNSPLHF
TRBJ2-1	-	TRBV28	-	TGTGCCAGCAGTCCCTTGGAGAGCTCCTACAATGAGCAGTTCTTC	CASSPLESSYNEQFF
TRBJ2-1	-	TRBV11-3	TRBD2	TGTGCCAGCAGCCTCAGGCGGCTAGCGGGAGGATTGAATGAGCAGTTCTTC	CASSLRRLAGGLNEQFF
TRBJ2-6	few	TRBV14	-	TGTGCCAGCAGCCTACAATACTCTGGGGCCAACGTCCTGACTTTC	CASSLQYSGANVLTF
TRBJ2-1	few	TRBV7-8	-	TGTGCCAGCAGCTTAGTAACAGGGCTCAATGAGCAGTTCTTC	CASSLVTGLNEQFF
TRBJ1-6	-	TRBV4-2	-	TGTGCCAGCAGCTTAGGACAAGGGGGTTACTCACCCCTCCACTTT	CASSLGQGGYSPLHF
TRBJ2-3	-	TRBV7-2	-	TGTGCCAGCAGCTTAAACAGTCACACAGATACGCAGTATTTT	CASSLNSHTDTQYF
TRBJ2-3	few	TRBV5-6	TRBD2	TGTGCCAGCAGCTTGGCCGGTGGCGGGAGGGGAGATACGCAGTATTTT	CASSLAGGGRGDTQYF
TRBJ1-6	once	TRBV7-2	TRBD1	TGTGCCAGCAGCTTAGCGGGACAGGGGACTTCACCCCTCCACTTT	CASSLAGQGTSPLHF